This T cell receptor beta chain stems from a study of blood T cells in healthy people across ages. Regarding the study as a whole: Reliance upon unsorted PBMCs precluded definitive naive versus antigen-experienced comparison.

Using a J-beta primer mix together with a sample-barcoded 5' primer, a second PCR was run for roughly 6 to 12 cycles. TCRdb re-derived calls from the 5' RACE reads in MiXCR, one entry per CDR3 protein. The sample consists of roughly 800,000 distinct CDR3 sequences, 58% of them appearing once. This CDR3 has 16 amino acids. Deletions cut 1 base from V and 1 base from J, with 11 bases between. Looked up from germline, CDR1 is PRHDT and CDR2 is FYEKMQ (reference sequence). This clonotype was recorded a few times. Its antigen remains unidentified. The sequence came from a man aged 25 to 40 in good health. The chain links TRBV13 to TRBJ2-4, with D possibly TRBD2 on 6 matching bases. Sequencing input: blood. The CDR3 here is CASSLAGGAAKNIQYF. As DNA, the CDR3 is TGTGCCAGCAGCTTAGCGGGCGGGGCGGCCAAAAACATTCAGTACTTC.